Below are 30 T cell receptor beta chains sequenced from a single sample in a study of early T cells in non-severe SARS-CoV-2 infection. TCRdb re-analysed the 5' RACE reads in MiXCR, keeping a single row per CDR3 protein. Among fewer than 35,000 distinct CDR3 sequences listed, roughly 5.7% were seen once. Sequenced sample: whole blood. These receptors were collected from an adult who was a healthcare worker with PCR-confirmed SARS-CoV-2 infection or an uninfected control (not recorded which).

This clonotype was recorded many times. One junction end disagrees with the germline gene, perhaps due to a read error. The chain combines TRBV20-1 with TRBJ2-1; 7 bases align to TRBD1. Germline values: CDR1 DFQATT, CDR2 SNEGSKA (reference sequence). The length of the CDR3 is 14 residues. CDR3 DNA sequence: TGCAGTGCTCACGAACCTACAGGGGAACATGAACAGTTCTTC. Its translation: CSAHEPTGEHEQFF.

The V call is TRBV29-1, the J call TRBJ1-2; 7 bases fit TRBD1. Trimming removed 7 bases from V and 3 bases from J; junction bases left unmatched: 5. Germline V gene data show CDR1 as SQVTM and CDR2 as ANQGSEA. The CDR3 runs 12 residues. CDR3 bases: TGCAGCGCAGGGGGGGGACACTATGGCTACACCTTC. This translates into CSAGGGHYGYTF.

The chain carries TRBV28 and TRBJ2-1; D gene ambiguous. V dropped 1 base and J dropped 5 bases, with 0 bases sitting between them. The CDR3 spans 11 residues. The germline V gene has CDR1 MDHEN and CDR2 SYDVKM. The CDR3 DNA reads as TGTGCCAGCAGTTTATACAATGAGCAGTTCTTC. As protein: CASSLYNEQFF.

This clonotype was seen a few times. The rearrangement joins TRBV5-1 to TRBJ2-7; 9 bases fit TRBD2. With V trimmed by 6 bases and J by 4 bases, 5 bases remained unmatched. This CDR3 comprises 13 residues. Germline CDR1 and CDR2: SGHRS and YFSETQ. For the CDR3, the DNA is TGCGCCAGCAAGGCTAGCGGGGATTACGAGCAGTACTTC. Encoded protein: CASKASGDYEQYF.

This sequence joins TRBV14 and TRBJ2-1, with 8 bases matching TRBD2. The CDR3 consists of 15 residues. Unmatched junction bases numbered 8, after V lost 4 bases and J lost 6 bases. CDR1 is SGHDN, CDR2 FVKESK, per germline. CDR3 region: CASSPIAGWTNEQFF. Written as DNA, the CDR3 is TGTGCCAGCAGCCCTATAGCGGGATGGACCAATGAGCAGTTCTTC.

This clonotype was seen many times. V usage is TRBV7-9 and J usage is TRBJ2-7; a weak D match, TRBD2 (6 bases). V was shortened by 4 bases and J by 7 bases, with 14 bases between the two germline ends. Per the germline V gene, CDR1 is SEHNR and CDR2 is FQNEAQ (reference sequence). The CDR3 covers 13 residues. The CDR3 loop reads CASSWDSVGEQYF. The DNA for the CDR3 is TGTGCCAGCAGCTGGGACTCGGTAGGAGAGCAGTACTTC.

There are a few counts of this clonotype. The chain has TRBV4-1 and TRBJ2-1, with D perhaps assigned TRBD1 or TRBD2 (6 bases each). Germline V gene sequence: CDR1 MGHRA, CDR2 YSYEKL. This CDR3 is built from 15 residues. V lost 1 base to trimming and J lost 7 bases, with 14 bases between them. The CDR3 is CASSQVSGAANEQFF. CDR3 DNA: TGCGCCAGCAGCCAAGTGTCGGGGGCAGCGAATGAGCAGTTCTTC.

In its sample, this clonotype was seen many times. The chain has TRBV7-8 and TRBJ2-2; D is perhaps TRBD2 (5 bases). Looked up from germline, CDR1 is SGHVS and CDR2 is FQNEAQ. The CDR3 extends over 16 amino acids. V was trimmed by 6 bases and J by 2 bases, leaving 16 bases between them. Written as DNA, the CDR3 is TGTGCCAGCAGTTTCGGAGGAGCTATAAACACCGGGGAGCTGTTTTTT. Translation gives CASSFGGAINTGELFF.

This clonotype was counted many times. The chain has TRBV27 and TRBJ1-4, with no clear D. V lost 7 bases and J 3 bases, leaving 9 bases between the germline ends. The CDR3 is 13 residues long. The V gene's germline CDR1 is MNHEY and CDR2 SMNVEV (reference sequence). The CDR3 region has the DNA TGTGCCAGCAAGAGGAGTCCTAATGAAAAACTGTTTTTT. This sequence encodes CASKRSPNEKLFF. Based on the CDR3 plus reference TRBV27 and TRBJ1-4, the full variable domain is EAQVTQNPRYLITVTGKKLTVTCSQNMNHEYMSWYRQDPGLGLRQIYYSMNVEVTDKGDVPEGYKVSRKEKRNFPLILESPSPNQTSLYFCASKRSPNEKLFFGSGTQLSVL.

This clonotype was recorded at least ten times. At one end, the junction sequence differs from germline, possibly due to a read error. The chain couples TRBV7-8 to TRBJ2-5; no firm D call. Germline loops: CDR1 SGHVS, CDR2 FQNEAQ. The CDR3 runs 12 residues. CDR3 in amino acids: CASSTHTRSLTF. The CDR3 DNA reads as TGTGCCAGCAGCACCCACACAAGGTCGTTAACCTTC.

This clonotype was recorded at least ten times. This sequence joins TRBV15 and TRBJ2-3, with D tentatively TRBD2 (5 bases). CDR3 length: 15 residues. The V gene's germline CDR1 is LNHNV and CDR2 YYDKDF (reference sequence). Trimming took 0 bases from V and 9 from J, leaving 16 bases between them. The CDR3 spells CATSRDKSPEGTQYF. DNA for the CDR3: TGTGCCACCAGCAGAGATAAGAGTCCCGAGGGAACGCAGTATTTT.

This clonotype was counted at least ten times. The chain uses TRBV6-1 and TRBJ2-1; perhaps TRBD1 as D (5 bases). In germline, CDR1 is MNHNS, CDR2 SASEGT. V shed 2 bases and J shed 9 bases, with 14 bases lying between them. CDR3 length: 14 residues. In DNA, the CDR3 is TGTGCCAGCAGTGAAACCACCGGCAGGGTTGAGCAGTTCTTC. Amino acid sequence: CASSETTGRVEQFF.

This clonotype was picked up many times. The J gene is TRBJ1-6, the V gene TRBV15; tentative D call: TRBD1 (6 bases). V lost 1 base, J lost 4 bases, and 8 bases lay in between. The CDR3 is 15 residues long. Germline CDR1 is LNHNV and CDR2 is YYDKDF (reference sequence). CDR3 amino acids: CATSRGDTYNSPLHF. The DNA of the CDR3 is TGTGCCACCAGCAGAGGGGACACTTATAATTCACCCCTCCACTTT.

This clonotype was counted at least ten times. A read error may produce the germline difference seen at one junction end. The rearrangement uses TRBV20-1 and TRBJ1-1; D not resolved. CDR1 and CDR2 (germline): DFQATT, SNEGSKA (reference sequence). The CDR3 has 12 residues. This chain's CDR3 is CSASAVNTEVFF. For the CDR3, the DNA is TGCAGTGCCTCCGCCGTGAACACTGAAGTTTTCTTT.

The V call is TRBV2, the J call TRBJ2-1; D not certain. Germline V gene lookup returns CDR1 SNHLY and CDR2 FYNNEI. V was pared by 7 bases and J by 2 bases, with 9 bases between. The CDR3 totals 13 residues. CDR3 nucleotide sequence: TGTGCCAGCAAGCTAGAACCCTACAATGAGCAGTTCTTC. It is translated as CASKLEPYNEQFF.

The chain uses TRBV20-1 and TRBJ2-3; D perhaps matches TRBD2 (6 bases). Trimming left V 4 bases short and J 0 bases short, with 11 bases between. The CDR3 has 14 amino acids. Germline V gives CDR1 DFQATT, CDR2 SNEGSKA (reference sequence). The CDR3 spells CSAIGGRSTDTQYF. CDR3 DNA: TGCAGTGCTATCGGGGGAAGGAGCACAGATACGCAGTATTTT.

There are a few counts of this clonotype. The chain employs TRBV12-3 or TRBV12-4 and TRBJ2-7; 16 positions match TRBD2. The length of the CDR3 is 17 residues. With V trimmed by 5 bases and J by 4 bases, 8 bases remained unmatched. The CDR3: CASSTGTSGRARYEQYF. The DNA for the CDR3 is TGTGCCAGCAGTACCGGGACTAGCGGGAGGGCTAGGTACGAGCAGTACTTC.

This clonotype showed up many times. V and J are TRBV12-3 or TRBV12-4 and TRBJ1-6; the match to TRBD1 covers 9 bases. This CDR3 comprises 15 residues. V was pared by 6 bases and J by 12 bases, with 12 bases of the junction left unmatched. The CDR3 region is CASSPGTGLKEPLHF. CDR3 in DNA: TGTGCCAGCAGCCCCGGGACAGGGTTGAAGGAACCCCTCCACTTT.

The genes are TRBV20-1 and TRBJ2-5; D is uncertain. Trimming took off 2 bases at V and 0 bases at J, with 4 bases between the two ends. This CDR3 has 12 residues. CDR1 and CDR2 from the germline V gene are DFQATT and SNEGSKA (reference sequence). The CDR3 spells CSARKHQETQYF. In nucleotides, the CDR3 is TGCAGTGCTAGAAAACACCAAGAGACCCAGTACTTC.

The chain employs TRBV20-1 and TRBJ1-2, with D possibly being TRBD1 (5 bases). The germline gives CDR1 DFQATT, CDR2 SNEGSKA (reference sequence). The CDR3 loop spans 16 amino acids. Between the trimmed V and J ends, which lost 0 bases and 2 bases, there was a span of 16 bases. The CDR3, as DNA: TGCAGTGCTAGAGATGGGACTATGGGGCCAAACTATGGCTACACCTTC. This translates into CSARDGTMGPNYGYTF.

At least ten counts were recorded for this clonotype. The rearrangement links TRBV20-1 to TRBJ2-3, with a weak D call TRBD2 (6 bases). Per germline, CDR1 DFQATT and CDR2 SNEGSKA (reference sequence). The CDR3 has 14 residues. Trimming pared 3 bases from V and 2 bases from J, leaving 12 bases between. CDR3 sequence: CSASPAGYTDTQYF. The CDR3 nucleotides read TGCAGTGCTAGCCCAGCGGGCTACACAGATACGCAGTATTTT.

This clonotype was picked up many times. The rearrangement joins TRBV9 to TRBJ2-2, with D perhaps TRBD2 (5 bases). V was pared by 2 bases and J by 11 bases, with 16 bases between. The germline CDR1 and CDR2 sequences are SGDLS and YYNGEE. The CDR3 has 14 amino acids. The CDR3 bases are TGTGCCAGCAGCGTCAGCGGCCCCGGGCCCGAGCTGTTTTTT. Amino acid sequence: CASSVSGPGPELFF.

There are many counts of this clonotype. J is TRBJ2-7 and V is TRBV12-3 or TRBV12-4; 8 bases match TRBD1. The CDR3 is made up of 12 amino acids. V gave up 11 bases and J gave up 5 bases; unmatched junction bases: 8. The chain's CDR3 is CASTQGANEQYF. The CDR3 DNA reads TGTGCCTCCACCCAGGGGGCCAACGAGCAGTACTTC.

This clonotype occurred many times. V usage is TRBV2 and J usage is TRBJ2-5, with 8 positions matching TRBD2. The CDR3 is 16 amino acids. The V segment lost 6 bases and the J segment 1 base; nucleotides outside the gene matches: 10. Germline V gene sequence: CDR1 SNHLY, CDR2 FYNNEI. CDR3 sequence: CASRPLVAGIQETQYF. DNA for the CDR3: TGTGCCAGCAGGCCCCTAGTAGCGGGGATCCAAGAGACCCAGTACTTC.

The genes are TRBV7-8 and TRBJ2-5; D is uncertain. Germline CDR1 and CDR2: SGHVS and FQNEAQ. V dropped 5 bases and J dropped 5 bases, with 18 bases sitting between them. This CDR3 comprises 15 residues. This chain's CDR3 is CASSQALRSGETQYF. CDR3 in DNA: TGTGCCAGCAGCCAAGCCTTACGGTCGGGTGAGACCCAGTACTTC.

The chain's CDR3 is CATSDPGTSGRVNEQFF. CDR3 coding DNA: TGTGCCACCAGTGACCCTGGGACTAGCGGGAGGGTCAATGAGCAGTTCTTC. The chain links TRBV24-1 to TRBJ2-1, with TRBD2 matching 16 bases. CDR3 length equals 17 residues. V was clipped by 4 bases and J by 6 bases; unmatched bases: 5. CDR1 KGHDR and CDR2 SFDVKD come from the germline V gene.

The sample holds a few counts of this clonotype. This chain connects TRBV18 to TRBJ2-3; D is unresolved. Germline V gene lookup returns CDR1 KGHSH and CDR2 LQKENI. V was cut by 3 bases and J by 4 bases, with 11 bases left in between. This CDR3 is 14 amino acids long. In DNA form, the CDR3 reads TGTGCCAGCTCACCGAGGCTGCCCCCAGATACGCAGTATTTT. Protein sequence: CASSPRLPPDTQYF.

There are many counts of this clonotype. The chain has TRBV10-3 and TRBJ2-1; D might be TRBD2 (5 bases). CDR1 and CDR2 from the germline V gene are ENHRY and SYGVKD. This CDR3 comprises 13 residues. Trimming took 5 bases from V and 4 from J, leaving 9 bases between them. DNA of the CDR3: TGTGCCATCAGTCTCCCGGGGTACAATGAGCAGTTCTTC. Its translation: CAISLPGYNEQFF.

The V and J genes are TRBV10-3 and TRBJ2-3; TRBD2 aligns across 10 bases. In germline, CDR1 is ENHRY, CDR2 SYGVKD. CDR3 size: 16 residues. Trimming took 10 bases from V and 4 from J; bases not matched to a gene: 14. CDR3 DNA: TGTGCCAGCGCGCTTACTAGCGGGATTGAGCCAGATACGCAGTATTTT. Its translation: CASALTSGIEPDTQYF.

This clonotype was detected many times. The V call is TRBV6-2 or TRBV6-3, the J call TRBJ1-1, with unresolved D. The germline gives CDR1 MNHEY, CDR2 SVGEGT. The CDR3 extends over 11 amino acids. Trimming stripped 10 bases from V and 5 bases from J, with 11 bases between. Written as DNA, the CDR3 is TGTGCCACCCATTGGAGAACTGAAGCTTTCTTT. It translates to CATHWRTEAFF.